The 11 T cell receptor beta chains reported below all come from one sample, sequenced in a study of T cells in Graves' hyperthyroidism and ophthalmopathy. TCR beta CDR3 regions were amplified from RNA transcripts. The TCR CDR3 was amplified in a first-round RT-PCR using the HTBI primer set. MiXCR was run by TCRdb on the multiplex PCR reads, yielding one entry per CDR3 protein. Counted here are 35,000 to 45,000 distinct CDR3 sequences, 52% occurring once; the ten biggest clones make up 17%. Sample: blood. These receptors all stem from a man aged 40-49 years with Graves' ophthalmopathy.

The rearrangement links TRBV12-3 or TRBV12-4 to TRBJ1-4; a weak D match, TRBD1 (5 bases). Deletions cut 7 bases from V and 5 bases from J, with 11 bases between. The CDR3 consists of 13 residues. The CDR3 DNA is TGTGCCAGCAAGTCAGAGGGGAATGAAAAACTGTTTTTT. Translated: CASKSEGNEKLFF.

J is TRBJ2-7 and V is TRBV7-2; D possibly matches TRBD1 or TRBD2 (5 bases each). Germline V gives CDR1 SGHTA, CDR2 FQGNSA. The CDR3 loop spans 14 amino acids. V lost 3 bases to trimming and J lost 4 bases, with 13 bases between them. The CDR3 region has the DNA TGTGCCAGCAGCTTCAGGGCGGAGGCTTACGAGCAGTACTTC. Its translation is CASSFRAEAYEQYF.

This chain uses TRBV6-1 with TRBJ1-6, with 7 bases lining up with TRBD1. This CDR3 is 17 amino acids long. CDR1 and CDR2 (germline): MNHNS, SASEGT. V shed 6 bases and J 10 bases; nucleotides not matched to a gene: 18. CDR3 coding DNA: TGTGCCAGCAGCCGAGACCAAAGGGAGGGGGCTAAATCACCCCTCCACTTT. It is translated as CASSRDQREGAKSPLHF.

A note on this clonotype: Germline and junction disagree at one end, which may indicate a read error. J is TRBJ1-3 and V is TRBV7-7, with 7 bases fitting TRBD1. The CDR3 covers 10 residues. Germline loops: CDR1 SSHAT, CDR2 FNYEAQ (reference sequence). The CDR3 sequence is CASSPGTAQF. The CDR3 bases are TGTGCTAGCAGCCCCGGGACAGCGCAATTT.

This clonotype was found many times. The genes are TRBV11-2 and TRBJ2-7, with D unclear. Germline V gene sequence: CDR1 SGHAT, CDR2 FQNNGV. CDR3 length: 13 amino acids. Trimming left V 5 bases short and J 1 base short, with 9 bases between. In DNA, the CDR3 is TGTGCCAGCAGCCCAGGCAGGTCCTACGAGCAGTACTTC. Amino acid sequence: CASSPGRSYEQYF.

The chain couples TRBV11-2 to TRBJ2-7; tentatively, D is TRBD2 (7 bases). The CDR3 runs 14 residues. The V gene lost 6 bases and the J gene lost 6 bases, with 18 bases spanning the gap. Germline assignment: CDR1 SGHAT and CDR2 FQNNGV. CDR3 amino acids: CASSHTGGAGEQYF. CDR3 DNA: TGTGCCAGCAGTCATACGGGGGGCGCAGGCGAGCAGTACTTC. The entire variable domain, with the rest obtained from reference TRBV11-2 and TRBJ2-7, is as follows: EAGVAQSPRYKIIEKRQSVAFWCNPISGHATLYWYQQILGQGPKLLIQFQNNGVVDDSQLPKDRFSAERLKGVDSTLKIQPAKLEDSAVYLCASSHTGGAGEQYFGPGTRLTVT.

The CDR3 sequence: CASSPRTKLTGELFF. In nucleotides, the CDR3 is TGTGCCAGCAGCCCGAGGACTAAACTCACCGGGGAGCTGTTTTTT. The rearrangement links TRBV12-3 or TRBV12-4 to TRBJ2-2, with D perhaps matching TRBD2 (6 bases). This CDR3 comprises 15 residues. V lost 6 bases and J lost 4, with 15 bases in between.

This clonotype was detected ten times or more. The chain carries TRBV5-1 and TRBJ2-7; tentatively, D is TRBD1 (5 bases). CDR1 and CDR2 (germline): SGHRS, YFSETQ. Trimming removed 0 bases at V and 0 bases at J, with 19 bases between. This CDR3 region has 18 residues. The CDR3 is CASSLGSIGKGPSYEQYF. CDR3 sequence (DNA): TGCGCCAGCAGCTTGGGCTCGATTGGGAAGGGGCCCTCCTACGAGCAGTACTTC.

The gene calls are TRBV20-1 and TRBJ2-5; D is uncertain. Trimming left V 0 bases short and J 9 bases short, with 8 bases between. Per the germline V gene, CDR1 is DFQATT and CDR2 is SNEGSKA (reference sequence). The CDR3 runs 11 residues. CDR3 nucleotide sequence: TGCAGTGCTAGAGAGACAATATCCCAGTACTTC. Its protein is CSARETISQYF.

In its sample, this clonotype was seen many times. This CDR3 is CSAPSGGSIAGELFF. CDR3 DNA: TGCAGTGCTCCAAGCGGCGGGAGTATCGCCGGGGAGCTGTTTTTT. This sequence joins TRBV20-1 and TRBJ2-2; 7 bases fit TRBD2. V lost 5 bases to trimming and J lost 6 bases; unmatched junction nucleotides: 12. The CDR3 totals 15 residues. CDR1 is DFQATT, CDR2 SNEGSKA, per germline (reference sequence).

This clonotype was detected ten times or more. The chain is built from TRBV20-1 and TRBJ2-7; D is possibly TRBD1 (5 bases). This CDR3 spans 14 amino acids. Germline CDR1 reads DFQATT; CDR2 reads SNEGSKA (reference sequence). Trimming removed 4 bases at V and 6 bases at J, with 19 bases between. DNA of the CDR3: TGCAGTGCTATCGTCAGGGATCCCCTTCGCGAGCAGTACTTC. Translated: CSAIVRDPLREQYF.